This TCR beta chain was sequenced in a study of CD8+CD57+ T cells in acquired aplastic anemia. The wider study: On average, sorted CD4+ and CD8+ cells gave approximately 3.5 ug of DNA.

Template material for TCR beta VDJ and CDR3 profiling consisted of genomic DNA. Each CDR3 protein gets one entry after TCRdb re-called the reads with MiXCR. This sample has tens of thousands of distinct CDR3 sequences, with 40% to 50% found just once. Trimming took 2 bases from V and 5 from J, leaving 9 bases between them. Germline V lookup: CDR1 SGHVS, CDR2 FQNEAQ. The CDR3 runs 14 residues. Study results and limitations: The CD8+ Simpson's diversity of patients and controls was not significantly different. Shared by patients and controls, approximately 28 CD8+ CDR3s were abundant in patients.

In the case of this clonotype: Its antigen is unknown. A much larger clonotype is one base distant, so this may be a read error.

This chain joins TRBV7-8 and TRBJ2-2, with D uncertain. The sequence was obtained from a human donor in good health, serving as a control. Sequenced sample: sorted CD4+, CD8+, or CD8+CD57+ T cells (not recorded which) from PBMCs. The CDR3 spells CASSLRLETGELFF. For the CDR3, the DNA is TGTGCCAGCAGCTTAAGGTTAGAGACCGGGGAGCTGTTTTTT.